This T cell receptor delta chain was sequenced for a study of Vδ1+ human thymocytes (dated by TCRdb to 2017 to 2018). Notes on the research overall: mRNA-level TRG and TRD CDR3 repertoires of highly purified Vdelta1+ thymocytes from young children were characterised as a data resource. Earlier work had validated the multiplex-based CDR3 amplicon strategy against 5'RACE-based methods for generating CDR3 amplicons.

Thymic samples were depleted of alphabeta T cells, then CD3+ TCRVdelta1+ TCRVdelta2- thymocytes were FACS-sorted. The purity of the sorted Vdelta1+ thymocytes was between roughly 97% and 99.6%. The thymic specimens were obtained from several paediatric patients who were undergoing corrective cardiac surgery and ranged in age from 5 days to 15 months. Thymic tissue was dispersed and mononuclear cells isolated on a Histopaque-1077 density gradient. The staining antibodies were anti-TCRVdelta1 clone TS8.2, anti-TCRVdelta2 clone B6, anti-CD3 clone HIT3a and anti-TCRalphabeta clone IP26. Turning to this clone: Its target antigen remains unknown. Base qualities are missing; no much larger clone stands one base away.

The trim is 4 bases for V and 0 bases for J, with a gap of 27 bases between the germline ends. Sequences TSWWSYY (CDR1) and QGS (CDR2) are obtained from the germline V gene. Spanning cysteine to phenylalanine, the CDR3 consists of 20 amino acids. Only the CDR3 portion is preserved as DNA: 60 bases, with reading frame beginning at the first base. The full study reports these points: Donors did not cluster by age or sex, so the analyses were not stratified by age or sex. Donors shared many TRG clonotypes (up to about 6.9x10^3), but TRD repertoires were essentially private, with at most 120 shared. Unlike the oligoclonal repertoires in peripheral blood, the thymic TRG and TRD repertoires appeared highly polyclonal, with Gaussian CDR3 length distributions. Even though sort purity was high, around 18% of thymic TRD sequences were Vdelta2 (and few were Vdelta3), which was not the case for the peripheral blood Vdelta1+ controls. Because unexpected Vdelta2 sequences could lead to misinterpretation of bulk repertoire data, the authors recommended using highly purified populations and single-cell validation.

RNA was extracted with the RNeasy mini kit and reverse transcribed using Superscript III. CDR3 amplicons were generated by multiplex PCR with pooled V-gene forward primers and a constant-region reverse primer carrying Illumina adaptor overhangs. After gel purification, amplicons were indexed with Nextera index primers over around 8 extra PCR cycles and were then purified with AMPure XP beads. Sequencing of libraries was performed on an Illumina MiSeq using paired-end 250 bp reads, dual indexing and an approximately 20% PhiX spike-in. The paper's processing steps were these. FastQC was used to quality check the reads, while ea-utils fastq-join merged the TRG read pairs. IMGT/HighV-QUEST was used to annotate the sequences, only productive sequences with an unambiguous V-gene assignment were kept, and clonotypes were defined as sequences sharing an identical CDR3 sequence. VDJtools 1.1.1, tcR 2.2.3, Treemap and vegan Shannon diversity in R 3.4.4 were used for downstream analysis. Clones were re-identified by TCRdb from the public reads with CATT, and rows with the same DNA were merged. TCRdb's processing, not the study's, gives the V and J calls here. This sample holds 70,000 or so delta-chain clones; approximately 30% were observed only once. The ten largest make up roughly 0.25% of the sample.

The receptor chain draws on TRDV1 and TRDJ1; a weak D assignment points to TRDD3 (5 bases agree). The sample taken for sequencing was Vdelta1+ gamma-delta thymocytes from the thymus. The cell subset or site label here, explained by the study, means: FACS-sorted CD3+ TCRalphabeta- TCRVdelta1+ TCRVdelta2- thymocytes. This clonotype was obtained from a boy in the first two years of life who had congenital heart surgery. The DNA reads TGTGCTCTTGGGGCCACTCCGAGATCTAGGGGGGGTTCCAACACCGATAAACTCATCTTT. This sequence encodes CALGATPRSRGGSNTDKLIF.